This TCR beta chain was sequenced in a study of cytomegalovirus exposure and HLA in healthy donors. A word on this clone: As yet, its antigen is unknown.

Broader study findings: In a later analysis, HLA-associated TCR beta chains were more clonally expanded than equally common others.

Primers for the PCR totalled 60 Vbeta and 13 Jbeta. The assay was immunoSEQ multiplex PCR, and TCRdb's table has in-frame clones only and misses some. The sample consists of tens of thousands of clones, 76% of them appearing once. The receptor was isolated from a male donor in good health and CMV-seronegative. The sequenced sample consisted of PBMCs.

The CDR3 bases are TGTGCCATCAGCTTAGGATACAGTGGGGCCAACGTCCTGACTTTC. This translates into CAISLGYSGANVLTF. The chain combines TRBV10-3 with TRBJ2-6; D remains unclear. Per germline, CDR1 ENHRY and CDR2 SYGVKD. V was cut by 6 bases and J by 3 bases, with 12 bases left in between. The CDR3 consists of 15 residues.